The present T cell receptor beta chain was sequenced within a study of technical replicates of blood from a handful of donors (dated by TCRdb to the late 2010s). CDR1 and CDR2 were assigned from the germline V gene as SGHTA and FQGTGA. Relative to germline, V is missing 5 bases and J is missing 1 base, with 5 bases of the junction outside any gene match. Reading from cysteine to phenylalanine, the CDR3 counts 15 amino acids. The entry retains the CDR3 DNA only, 45 bases that are in frame from base 1. Library prep was done by the immunoSEQ multiplex PCR assay. TCRdb obtained this table from immuneACCESS and retained in-frame rearrangements with V and J assigned. These tables miss some clones; where compared with another copy, unresolved V genes account for less than half of the shortfall, and the remainder is unexplained. The sample table lists about 57,000 clones, 93% of them with a count of one. Of the sample, approximately 4% falls within the top ten clones.

Points on this clone: Which antigen it targets is not known. No base qualities exist here, and no much larger clone lies one base off it.

The sample was PBMCs. This receptor was obtained from a human donor in good health. Some clones in this sample may be carry-over from other donors' samples. This chain is built from TRBV7-3 and TRBJ2-1, with TRBD2 identical over 7 junction bases. CDR3 sequence: CASSPSSGSYNEQFF. The sequenced DNA is TGTGCCAGCAGCCCATCTAGCGGATCCTACAATGAGCAGTTCTTC. With all but the CDR3 taken from the reference TRBV7-3 and TRBJ2-1 genes, the full variable domain is: GAGVSQTPSNKVTEKGKYVELRCDPISGHTALYWYRQSLGQGPEFLIYFQGTGAADDSGLPNDRFFAVRPEGSVSTLKIQRTERGDSAVYLCASSPSSGSYNEQFFGPGTRLTVL.